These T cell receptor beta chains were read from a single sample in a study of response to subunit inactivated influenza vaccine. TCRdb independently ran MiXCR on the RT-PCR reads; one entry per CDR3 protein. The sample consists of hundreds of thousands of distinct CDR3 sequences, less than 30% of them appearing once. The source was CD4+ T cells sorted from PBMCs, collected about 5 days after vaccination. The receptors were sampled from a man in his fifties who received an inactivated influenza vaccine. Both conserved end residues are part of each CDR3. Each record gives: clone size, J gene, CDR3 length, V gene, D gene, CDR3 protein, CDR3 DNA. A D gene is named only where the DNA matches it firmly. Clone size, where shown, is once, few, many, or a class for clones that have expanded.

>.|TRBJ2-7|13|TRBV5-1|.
CASSSTNSYEQYF
TGCGCCAGCAGCTCAACCAACTCCTACGAGCAGTACTTC
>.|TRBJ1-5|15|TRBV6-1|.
CASSIDDRSNQPQHF
TGTGCCAGCAGCATTGACGACAGGAGCAATCAGCCCCAGCATTTT
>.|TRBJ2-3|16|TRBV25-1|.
CASSVQGLGTTDTQYF
TGTGCCAGCAGTGTTCAGGGGTTAGGCACCACAGATACGCAGTATTTT
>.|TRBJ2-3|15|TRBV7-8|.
CASSSKRASTDTQYF
TGTGCCAGCAGCTCAAAGCGCGCTAGCACAGATACGCAGTATTTT
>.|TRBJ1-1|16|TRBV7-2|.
CASSRDPPGMNTEAFF
TGTGCCAGCAGCCGAGACCCCCCAGGCATGAACACTGAAGCTTTCTTT
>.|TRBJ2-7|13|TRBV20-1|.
CSAPAEQAYEQYF
TGCAGTGCCCCCGCGGAGCAGGCCTACGAGCAGTACTTC
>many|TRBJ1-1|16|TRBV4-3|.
CASSQDPGGRTTEAFF
TGCGCCAGCAGCCAAGACCCTGGGGGCAGGACCACTGAAGCTTTCTTT
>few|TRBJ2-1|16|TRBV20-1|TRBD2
CSARGTSGRALNEQFF
TGCAGTGCTCGAGGGACTAGCGGGAGGGCCTTGAATGAGCAGTTCTTC
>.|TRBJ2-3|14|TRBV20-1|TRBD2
CSALGTSFTDTQYF
TGCAGTGCTCTCGGGACTAGCTTTACAGATACGCAGTATTTT
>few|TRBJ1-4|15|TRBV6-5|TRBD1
CASSFSGTGGEKLFF
TGTGCCAGCAGTTTCTCCGGGACAGGGGGGGAAAAACTGTTTTTT
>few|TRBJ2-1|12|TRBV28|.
CASRGNYNEQFF
TGTGCCAGCAGGGGTAACTACAATGAGCAGTTCTTC
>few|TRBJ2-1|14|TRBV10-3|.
CAIGPRGGLKEQFF
TGTGCCATCGGACCGAGGGGGGGTTTAAAAGAGCAGTTCTTC
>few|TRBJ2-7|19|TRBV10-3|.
CAISAVVDNLRGIIYEQYF
TGTGCCATCAGTGCGGTAGTAGATAATCTACGTGGGATAATCTACGAGCAGTACTTC
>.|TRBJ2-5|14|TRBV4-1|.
CASSQVPGKETQYF
TGCGCCAGCAGCCAAGTCCCGGGGAAAGAGACCCAGTACTTC
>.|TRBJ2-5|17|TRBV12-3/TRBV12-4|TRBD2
CASSFRGLAGEAETQYF
TGTGCCAGCAGTTTTCGGGGACTAGCGGGAGAGGCAGAGACCCAGTACTTC
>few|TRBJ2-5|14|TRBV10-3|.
CAISESGGWETQYF
TGTGCCATCAGTGAGTCCGGTGGTTGGGAAACCCAGTACTTC
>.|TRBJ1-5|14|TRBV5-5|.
CASSSISGSQPQHF
TGTGCCAGCAGCTCTATTTCAGGGAGTCAGCCCCAGCATTTT
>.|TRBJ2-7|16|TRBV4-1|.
CASSQGSPGLAHEQYF
TGCGCCAGCAGCCAAGGTTCCCCAGGGTTGGCGCACGAGCAGTACTTC
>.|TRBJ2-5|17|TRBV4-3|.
CASSQDRGAGGRKTQYF
TGCGCCAGCAGCCAAGACAGGGGGGCAGGCGGGCGGAAGACCCAGTACTTC
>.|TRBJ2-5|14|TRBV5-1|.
CASSPRQVQETQYF
TGCGCCAGCAGCCCAAGACAGGTCCAAGAGACCCAGTACTTC
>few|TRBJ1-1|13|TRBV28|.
CVSRRVGHTEAFF
TGTGTCAGCAGAAGGGTTGGGCACACTGAAGCTTTCTTT
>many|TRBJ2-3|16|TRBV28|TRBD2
CASRFARGGGTDTQYF
TGTGCCAGTCGCTTCGCTCGGGGGGGAGGCACAGATACGCAGTATTTT
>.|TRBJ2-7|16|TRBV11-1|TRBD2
CASSLRLAGGLGEQYF
TGTGCCAGCAGCTTACGTCTAGCGGGGGGTCTGGGCGAGCAGTACTTC
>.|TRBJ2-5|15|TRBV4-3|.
CASSQDELGGETQYF
TGCGCCAGCAGCCAAGATGAGCTTGGGGGGGAGACCCAGTACTTC
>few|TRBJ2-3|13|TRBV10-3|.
CAISPTEADTQYF
TGTGCCATCAGTCCCACGGAGGCAGATACGCAGTATTTT
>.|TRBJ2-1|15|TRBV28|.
CASSFVFSSYNEQFF
TGTGCCAGCAGTTTTGTCTTTAGCTCCTACAATGAGCAGTTCTTC
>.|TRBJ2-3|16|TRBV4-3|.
CASSQDLARRTDTQYF
TGCGCCAGCAGCCAAGATTTAGCGAGACGCACAGATACGCAGTATTTT
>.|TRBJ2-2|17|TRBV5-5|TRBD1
CASSLDQGALGFGELFF
TGTGCCAGCAGCTTGGATCAGGGGGCGCTGGGCTTCGGGGAGCTGTTTTTT
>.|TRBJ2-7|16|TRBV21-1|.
CASSKEGCGSSYEQYF
TGTGCCAGCAGCAAAGAGGGGTGCGGGAGCTCCTACGAGCAGTACTTC
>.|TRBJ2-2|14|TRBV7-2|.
CASSFRQITGELFF
TGTGCCAGCAGCTTTAGACAGATCACCGGGGAGCTGTTTTTT
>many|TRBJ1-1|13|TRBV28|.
CASSWDSNTEAFF
TGTGCCAGCAGTTGGGACTCGAACACTGAAGCTTTCTTT
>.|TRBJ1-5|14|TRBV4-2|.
CASSQVSADQPQHF
TGTGCCAGCAGCCAAGTTAGTGCGGATCAGCCCCAGCATTTT
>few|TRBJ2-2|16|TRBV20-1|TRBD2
CSATMGLAGVGGELFF
TGCAGTGCTACAATGGGACTAGCGGGGGTCGGCGGGGAGCTGTTTTTT
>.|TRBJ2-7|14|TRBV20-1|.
CSARDTGITYEQYF
TGCAGTGCTAGAGATACAGGGATTACCTACGAGCAGTACTTC
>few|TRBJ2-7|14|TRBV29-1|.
CSVASGVGSYEQYF
TGCAGCGTTGCGTCAGGGGTTGGCTCCTACGAGCAGTACTTC
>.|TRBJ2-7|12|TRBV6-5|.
CASRTQGYEQYF
TGTGCCAGCAGAACACAGGGCTACGAGCAGTACTTC
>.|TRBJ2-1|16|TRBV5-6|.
CASSLAAELLYNEQFF
TGTGCCAGCAGCTTGGCGGCAGAGCTACTCTACAATGAGCAGTTCTTC
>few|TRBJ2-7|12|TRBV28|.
CASAFGRDEQYF
TGTGCATCGGCGTTCGGTAGGGACGAGCAGTACTTC
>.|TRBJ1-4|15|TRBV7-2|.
CASSPRSPGGEKLFF
TGTGCCAGCAGCCCCCGAAGCCCAGGAGGTGAAAAACTGTTTTTT
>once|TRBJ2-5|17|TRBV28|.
CASSFRTRGRFQETQYF
TGTGCCAGCAGTTTTCGGACCAGAGGACGGTTCCAAGAGACCCAGTACTTC
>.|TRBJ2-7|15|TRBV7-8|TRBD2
CASTPRLAGSYEQYF
TGTGCCAGCACCCCTCGACTAGCGGGGTCCTACGAGCAGTACTTC
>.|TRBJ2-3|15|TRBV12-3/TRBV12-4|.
CASSPVISVTDTQYF
TGTGCCAGCAGTCCCGTTATTTCCGTCACAGATACGCAGTATTTT
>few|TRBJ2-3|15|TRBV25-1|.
CASSGPGDVTDTQYF
TGTGCCAGCAGTGGCCCGGGAGATGTCACAGATACGCAGTATTTT
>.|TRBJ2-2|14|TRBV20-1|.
CSARGGSNTGELFF
TGCAGTGCTAGAGGGGGCTCAAACACCGGGGAGCTGTTTTTT
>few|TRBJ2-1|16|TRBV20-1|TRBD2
CSARAWAGGQHDEQFF
TGCAGTGCTAGAGCCTGGGCGGGAGGGCAGCACGATGAGCAGTTCTTC
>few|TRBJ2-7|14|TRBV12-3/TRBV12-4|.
CASSPQRQASGQYF
TGTGCCAGCAGTCCACAGAGACAGGCATCAGGGCAGTACTTC
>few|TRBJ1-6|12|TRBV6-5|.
CASSPGHSPLHF
TGTGCCAGCAGCCCCGGTCATTCACCCCTCCACTTT
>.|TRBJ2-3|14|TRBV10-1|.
CASSGRYSTDTQYF
TGCGCCAGCAGTGGACGGTACAGCACAGATACGCAGTATTTT